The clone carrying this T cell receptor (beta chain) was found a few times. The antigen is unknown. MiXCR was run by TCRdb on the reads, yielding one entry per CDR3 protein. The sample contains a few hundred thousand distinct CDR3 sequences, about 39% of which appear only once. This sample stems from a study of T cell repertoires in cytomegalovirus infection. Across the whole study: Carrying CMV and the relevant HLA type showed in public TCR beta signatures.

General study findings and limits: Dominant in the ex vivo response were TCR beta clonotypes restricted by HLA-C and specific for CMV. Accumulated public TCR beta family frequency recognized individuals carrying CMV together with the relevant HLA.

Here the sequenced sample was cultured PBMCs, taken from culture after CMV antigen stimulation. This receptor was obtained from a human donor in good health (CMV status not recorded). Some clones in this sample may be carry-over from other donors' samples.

CDR3 bases: TGTGCCAGCAGCTCCCCTAGGGTCGATGAGCAGTTCTTC. Its protein is CASSSPRVDEQFF. The gene calls are TRBV7-9 and TRBJ2-1; D gene ambiguous. Germline CDR1 and CDR2: SEHNR and FQNEAQ (reference sequence). Trimming left V 4 bases short and J 8 bases short, with 12 bases between. The CDR3 loop spans 13 amino acids.